The subject of this entry is one T cell receptor (beta chain). This CDR3 has 16 residues. CDR1 and CDR2 (germline): LGHDT, YNNKEL (reference sequence). Trimming removed 4 bases from V and 6 bases from J; junction bases left unmatched: 11. This sample is part of a study of blood T cell repertoires in COVID-19. In the study overall: There were acute and convalescent COVID-19 samples, and they came from the United States, Italy and Spain.

In the study's own analysis: Scientists estimated how many nucleated cells there were by amplifying reference gene primers. Sequenced by immunoSEQ multiplex PCR; TCRdb stores in-frame clones only, minus some. V, J and clone size were drawn from that table, and D and trimming were deduced from the DNA. Found here are about 140,000 clones, 70% to 85% of them singletons; the top ten hold 5.5% to 8%. V gene TRBV3-1 (or the pseudogene TRBV3-2) combines with J gene TRBJ1-5; 8 bases map to TRBD1. This TCR was recovered from a human donor in a cohort sampled during active COVID-19. Sequencing was done on a sample of peripheral blood. CDR3 bases: TGTGCCAGCAGCCTTAGCCGGGGGACAGGTGGTCAGCCCCAGCATTTT. The encoded protein is CASSLSRGTGGQPQHF.